A selection of T cell receptor beta chains follows, all from one sample in a study of beta chain features in type 1 diabetes. TCRdb's table, derived via immunoSEQ multiplex PCR, lists solely in-frame clones and lacks some. The sample holds tens of thousands of clones, roughly 50% seen once. Specimen: central memory CD4+ T cells from blood. Source of these receptors: a man aged 25 to 45 with type 1 diabetes. Each CDR3 is given with its conserved first and last residue. D genes are given only for firm matches. The size field is filled for only some rows; it gives once, few, many or a size class.

>TRBV30|few|NA|TRBJ1-2
CAWSHGGAVGSYTF
TGTGCCTGGAGTCATGGGGGGGCGGTCGGTAGCTACACCTTC
>TRBV13|NA|NA|TRBJ1-2
CASSSRVTNYGYTF
TGTGCCAGCAGCTCCAGGGTAACTAACTATGGCTACACCTTC
>TRBV14|NA|NA|TRBJ1-3
CASSQVGNTIYF
TGTGCCAGCAGCCAAGTAGGAAACACCATATATTTT
>TRBV11-3|NA|NA|TRBJ2-3
CASSLAGDMSSTDTQYF
TGTGCCAGCAGCTTAGCAGGGGACATGTCTAGCACAGATACGCAGTATTTT
>TRBV4-1|once|NA|TRBJ2-5
CASSQDGVGGEEAQYF
TGCGCCAGCAGCCAAGACGGGGTCGGGGGTGAAGAGGCCCAGTACTTC
>TRBV18|few|NA|TRBJ2-3
CASSPNRADTDTQYF
TGTGCCAGCTCCCCCAACAGGGCCGACACAGATACGCAGTATTTT
>TRBV6-1|once|NA|TRBJ1-1
CASTQTGGRRTEAFF
TGTGCCAGCACCCAAACCGGGGGGAGGAGAACTGAAGCTTTCTTT
>TRBV6-5|few|NA|TRBJ2-7
CASSLDSVSIEQYF
TGTGCCAGCAGTTTAGACTCTGTCTCCATCGAGCAGTACTTC
>TRBV7-9|few|TRBD2|TRBJ2-3
CASSARAGGTDTQYF
TGTGCCAGCAGCGCACGAGCGGGGGGCACAGATACGCAGTATTTT
>TRBV4-2|few|TRBD1|TRBJ2-3
CASSQDPDRVYF
TGTGCCAGCAGCCAAGATCCGGACAGGGTGTATTTT
>TRBV29-1|few|TRBD2|TRBJ2-1
CSVEATTSGRVNEQFF
TGCAGCGTTGAAGCGACGACTAGCGGGAGGGTAAATGAGCAGTTCTTC
>TRBV1|NA|NA|TRBJ2-1
CTRGGGNEQFF
TGCACCAGGGGAGGGGGCAATGAGCAGTTCTTC
>TRBV5-1|once|TRBD2|TRBJ2-7
CASSLSPGTSGHEQYF
TGCGCCAGCAGCCTTTCTCCCGGGACTAGCGGACACGAGCAGTACTTC
>TRBV12-5|NA|TRBD1|TRBJ2-3
CASGPGTGVGTQYF
TGTGCTAGTGGTCCCGGGACAGGGGTCGGAACGCAGTATTTT
>TRBV5-6|NA|TRBD1|TRBJ2-5
CASSLVGTEETQYF
TGTGCCAGCAGCTTGGTGGGGACAGAAGAGACCCAGTACTTC
>TRBV7-7|medium-sized|NA|TRBJ2-1
CASSPDSYEQFF
TGTGCCAGCAGCCCCGACTCATATGAGCAGTTCTTC
>TRBV5-1|NA|TRBD2|TRBJ2-1
CASSPRTSGRSDEQFF
TGCGCCAGCAGCCCCCGGACTAGCGGGAGAAGCGATGAGCAGTTCTTC
>TRBV6-1|few|NA|TRBJ1-1
CASTIIGGFSAEAFF
TGTGCCAGCACCATTATTGGAGGGTTTTCAGCTGAAGCTTTCTTT
>TRBV19|NA|TRBD1|TRBJ2-6
CASSRQGAYSGANVLTF
TGTGCCAGTAGCCGACAGGGGGCCTATTCTGGGGCCAACGTCCTGACTTTC
>TRBV11-2|NA|TRBD2|TRBJ2-1
CASSLSGRVNEQFF
TGTGCCAGCAGCTTAAGCGGGAGGGTCAATGAGCAGTTCTTC
>TRBV5-4|NA|NA|TRBJ2-3
CASSFVRQDFTDTQYF
TGTGCCAGCAGCTTTGTCCGGCAGGATTTCACAGATACGCAGTATTTT
>TRBV5-1|few|NA|TRBJ1-6
CASSSGTSASDLHF
TGCGCCAGCAGCTCCGGGACATCGGCCTCGGACCTCCACTTT
>TRBV6-6|NA|TRBD1|TRBJ1-2
CASSLQGGDGYTF
TGTGCCAGCAGCCTACAGGGGGGTGATGGCTACACCTTC
>TRBV10-1|NA|NA|TRBJ2-2
CASSDGSLTGELFF
TGCGCCAGCAGTGACGGGAGTCTCACCGGGGAGCTGTTTTTT
>TRBV7-9|NA|TRBD2|TRBJ2-1
CASSTGTSGRITLFF
TGTGCCAGCAGCACCGGGACTAGCGGGAGGATCACGCTGTTCTTC
>TRBV5-1|NA|TRBD1|TRBJ2-1
CASSWGQDSEQFF
TGCGCCAGCAGCTGGGGACAGGACTCCGAGCAGTTCTTC
>TRBV20-1|few|NA|TRBJ1-2
CSAREGDTF
TGCAGTGCTAGGGAGGGCGACACCTTC
>TRBV7-6|NA|TRBD1|TRBJ1-1
CASSIRGQPNTEAFF
TGTGCCAGCAGTATAAGGGGACAGCCGAACACTGAAGCTTTCTTT
>TRBV30|NA|NA|TRBJ1-1
CAWSSSEGGRDTEAFF
TGTGCCTGGAGCTCATCTGAGGGGGGGAGGGACACTGAAGCTTTCTTT
>TRBV2|few|TRBD2|TRBJ2-7
CASTKLREGKEQYF
TGTGCCAGCACCAAATTACGGGAGGGGAAAGAGCAGTACTTC
>TRBV6-5|once|TRBD2|TRBJ2-1
CASRLAGGPHNEQFF
TGTGCCAGCAGATTAGCGGGGGGGCCCCACAATGAGCAGTTCTTC
>TRBV4-1|NA|TRBD2|TRBJ2-1
CASSQVNSGIEQFF
TGCGCCAGCAGCCAAGTGAATAGCGGGATTGAGCAGTTCTTC
>TRBV7-9|few|NA|TRBJ2-3
CASSSRGSTDTQYF
TGTGCCAGCAGCTCCCGAGGGTCCACAGATACGCAGTATTTT
>TRBV19|few|NA|TRBJ2-1
CASSATGIRNEQFF
TGTGCCAGTAGTGCCACCGGGATCCGCAATGAGCAGTTCTTC
>TRBV10-3|NA|TRBD2|TRBJ2-1
CASSAREAQSSYNEQFF
TGTGCCTCCTCGGCGCGGGAGGCCCAGAGCTCCTACAATGAGCAGTTCTTC
>TRBV6-6|NA|TRBD1|TRBJ1-1
CASRPPTGAVEAFF
TGTGCCAGCAGACCACCTACAGGGGCGGTTGAAGCTTTCTTT
>TRBV5-1|once|NA|TRBJ2-5
CASSGGSGYQETQYF
TGCGCCAGCAGCGGCGGTTCGGGGTACCAAGAGACCCAGTACTTC
>TRBV7-9|NA|TRBD1|TRBJ1-4
CASSLAGGTVNEKLFF
TGTGCCAGCAGCTTAGCCGGCGGGACAGTTAATGAAAAACTGTTTTTT
>TRBV9|NA|TRBD1|TRBJ2-3
CASSLQGSGTDTQYF
TGTGCCAGCAGCTTACAGGGGTCGGGCACAGATACGCAGTATTTT
>TRBV6-5|NA|NA|TRBJ2-5
CASSRTGLVRETQYF
TGTGCCAGCAGTCGGACTGGCCTCGTTCGAGAGACCCAGTACTTC
>TRBV6-1|NA|TRBD1|TRBJ2-5
CATLWDRGRETQYF
TGTGCCACCTTGTGGGACAGGGGGAGGGAGACCCAGTACTTC
>TRBV11-2|few|NA|TRBJ2-1
CASSLLGRVSHEQFF
TGTGCCAGCAGCCTATTAGGGCGGGTTTCACATGAGCAGTTCTTC
>TRBV6-5|few|NA|TRBJ1-2
CASSPRHLRGYTF
TGTGCCAGCAGCCCCCGTCACCTTCGGGGCTACACCTTC
>TRBV4-1|NA|NA|TRBJ1-4
CASSLPTTGHNEKLFF
TGCGCCAGCAGCCTTCCGACGACAGGACATAATGAAAAACTGTTTTTT
>TRBV9|NA|TRBD1|TRBJ2-3
CASGRQGDTDTQYF
TGTGCCAGCGGGAGACAGGGGGACACAGATACGCAGTATTTT
>TRBV7-9|NA|NA|TRBJ1-5
CASSLGTLGQPQHF
TGTGCCAGCAGCTTGGGCACACTCGGTCAGCCCCAGCATTTT
>TRBV2|NA|NA|TRBJ2-1
CASRGRRGEQFF
TGTGCCAGCAGGGGCCGCAGGGGTGAGCAGTTCTTC
>TRBV6-1|few|TRBD1|TRBJ1-2
CASSSGQGIGYTF
TGTGCCAGCAGTTCGGGACAGGGGATCGGCTACACCTTC
>TRBV19|few|NA|TRBJ1-5
CASNEGLRQPQHF
TGTGCCAGTAATGAGGGTCTAAGGCAGCCCCAGCATTTT
>TRBV5-6|NA|TRBD2|TRBJ2-1
CASSRWTSYNEQFF
TGTGCCAGCAGCCGCTGGACTAGCTACAATGAGCAGTTCTTC
>TRBV16|NA|NA|TRBJ1-1
CASSLMRNTEAFF
TGTGCCAGCAGCCTTATGCGGAACACTGAAGCTTTCTTT
>TRBV7-6|few|TRBD2|TRBJ2-1
CASSRGGLSYNEQFF
TGTGCCAGCAGCCGCGGGGGGCTCTCCTACAATGAGCAGTTCTTC
>TRBV30|NA|TRBD2|TRBJ2-1
CAWSKLAGVYNEQFF
TGTGCCTGGAGTAAGCTAGCGGGAGTATACAATGAGCAGTTCTTC
>TRBV10-3|NA|TRBD1|TRBJ2-7
CAIRQDRDGSYEQYF
TGTGCCATCAGACAAGACAGGGACGGCTCCTACGAGCAGTACTTC
>TRBV7-9|NA|NA|TRBJ1-5
CASSLEAYQPQHF
TGTGCCAGCAGCTTAGAAGCTTATCAGCCCCAGCATTTT